This T cell receptor (beta chain) appears in the sequencing data of a study of blood T cell repertoires in COVID-19. For the study at large: The cDNA or gDNA used as material had been derived from T cells, B-cell-depleted T cells, or PBMCs.

Profiling relied on immunoSEQ multiplex PCR, and the TCRdb table lists in-frame clones only, not all of them. This table holds about 270,000 clones, 86% found once. Trimming shortened V by 2 bases and J by 5 bases, and 15 bases separated the two germline ends. CDR1 is KGHSH and CDR2 is LQKENI in the germline V gene. The CDR3 has 15 amino acids. This clonotype originated in a woman aged 18-35 years who had recovered from COVID-19. Sequenced sample: PBMCs or T cells enriched from blood (not recorded which). The chain carries TRBV18 and TRBJ2-5, with D maybe TRBD1 (7 bases). CDR3 in DNA: TGTGCCAGCTCACCATTGTTGGCAGGGGGGGAGACCCAGTACTTC. It yields the protein CASSPLLAGGETQYF.